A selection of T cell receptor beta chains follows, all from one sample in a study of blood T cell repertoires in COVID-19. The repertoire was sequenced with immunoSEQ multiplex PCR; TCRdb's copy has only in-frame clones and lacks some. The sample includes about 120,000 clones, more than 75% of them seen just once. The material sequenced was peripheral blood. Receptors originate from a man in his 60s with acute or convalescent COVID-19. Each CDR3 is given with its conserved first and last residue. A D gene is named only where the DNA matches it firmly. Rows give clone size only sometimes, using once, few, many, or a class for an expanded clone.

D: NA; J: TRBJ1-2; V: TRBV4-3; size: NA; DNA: TGCGCCAGCAGCCAAGATTTCCCGGGAACCAACTATGGCTACACCTTC; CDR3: CASSQDFPGTNYGYTF
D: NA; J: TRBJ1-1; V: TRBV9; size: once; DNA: TGTGCCAGCAGCGCCACAGAGAACACTGAAGCTTTCTTT; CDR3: CASSATENTEAFF
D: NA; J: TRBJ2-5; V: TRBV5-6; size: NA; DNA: TGTGCCAGCAGCTTTGTAACGGGATCCGGGACCCAGTACTTC; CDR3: CASSFVTGSGTQYF
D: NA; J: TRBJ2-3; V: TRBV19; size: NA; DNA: TGTGCCAGTAGCGGTAGCACAGATACGCAGTATTTT; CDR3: CASSGSTDTQYF
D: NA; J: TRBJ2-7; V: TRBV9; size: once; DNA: TGTGCCAGCAGCGTAGCAGGTAGCGGAGTCTACGAGCAGTACTTC; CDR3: CASSVAGSGVYEQYF
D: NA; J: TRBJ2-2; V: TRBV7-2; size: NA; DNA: TGTGCCAGCAGCCCGGTCCCCACCGGGGAGCTGTTTTTT; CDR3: CASSPVPTGELFF
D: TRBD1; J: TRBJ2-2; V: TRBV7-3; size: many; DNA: TGTGCCAGCAGCCAGACAGGGGCGAACACCGGGGAGCTGTTTTTT; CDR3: CASSQTGANTGELFF
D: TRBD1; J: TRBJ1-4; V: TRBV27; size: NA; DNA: TGTGCCAGCAGTTTGGACAGGGCTAATGAAAAACTGTTTTTT; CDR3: CASSLDRANEKLFF
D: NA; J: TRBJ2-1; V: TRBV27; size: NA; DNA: TGTGCCAGCACCGGGAGCTCCTACAATGAGCAGTTCTTC; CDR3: CASTGSSYNEQFF
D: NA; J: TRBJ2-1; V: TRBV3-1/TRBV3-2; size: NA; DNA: TGTGCCAGCAGCCCATCCGGGAGAGAGCAGTTCTTC; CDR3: CASSPSGREQFF
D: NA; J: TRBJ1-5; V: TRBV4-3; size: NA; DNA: TGCGCCAGCAGCCAAGACAGGGAAAGGAATCAGCCCCAGCATTTT; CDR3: CASSQDRERNQPQHF
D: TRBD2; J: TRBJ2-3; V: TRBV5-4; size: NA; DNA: TGTGCCAGCAGCTTGGGCGGACTAGCGGGAGGACTTAATACGCAGTATTTT; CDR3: CASSLGGLAGGLNTQYF
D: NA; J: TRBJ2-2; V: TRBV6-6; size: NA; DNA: TGTGCCAGCAGTTCCCGGACAGCGAACACCGGGGAGCTGTTTTTT; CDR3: CASSSRTANTGELFF
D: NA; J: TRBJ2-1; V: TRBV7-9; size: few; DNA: TGTGCCAGCAGCCCAGATTATGAGCAGTTCTTC; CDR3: CASSPDYEQFF
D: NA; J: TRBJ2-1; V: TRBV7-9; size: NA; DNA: TGTGCCAGCAGCTTCGCAGGGGGGAACTACAATGAGCAGTTCTTC; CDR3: CASSFAGGNYNEQFF
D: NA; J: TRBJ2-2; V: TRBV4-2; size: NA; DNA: TGTGCCAGCAGCCAAGATCCTGGGCAAAACACCGGGGAGCTGTTTTTT; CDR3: CASSQDPGQNTGELFF
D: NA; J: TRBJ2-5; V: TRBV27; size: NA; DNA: TGTGCCAGCAGTTTCTCGGAGTCCCAAGAGACCCAGTACTTC; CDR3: CASSFSESQETQYF
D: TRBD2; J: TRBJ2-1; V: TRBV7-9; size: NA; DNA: TGTGCCAGCAGCCCGGGACTAGCGGTTCCCAGCTCCTACAATGAGCAGTTCTTC; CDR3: CASSPGLAVPSSYNEQFF
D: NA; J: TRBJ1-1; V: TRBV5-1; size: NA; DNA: TGCGCCAGCAGCTTGGCCGACTTTAAGAACACTGAAGCTTTCTTT; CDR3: CASSLADFKNTEAFF
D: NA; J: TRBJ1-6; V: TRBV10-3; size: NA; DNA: TGTGCCATCAGTGAAGCGGATTCACCCCTCCACTTT; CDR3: CAISEADSPLHF
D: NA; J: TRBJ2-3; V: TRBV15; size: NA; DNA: TGTGCCACCAGCAGAGATCGAGGCCCAACCCCTGGAGGAGGTACAGATACGCAGTATTTT; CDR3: CATSRDRGPTPGGGTDTQYF
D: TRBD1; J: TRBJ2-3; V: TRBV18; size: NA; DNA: TGTGCCAGCTCACCTGGACAGGGGCGCACAGATACGCAGTATTTT; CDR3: CASSPGQGRTDTQYF
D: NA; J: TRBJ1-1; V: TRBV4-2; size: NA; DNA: TGTGCCAGCAGCCAAGAATTTTCAGGGATAAAGACTGAAGCTTTCTTT; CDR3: CASSQEFSGIKTEAFF
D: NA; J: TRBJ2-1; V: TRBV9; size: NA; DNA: TGTGCCAGCAGCGTAGAATCTACCCGCTCCTACAATGAGCAGTTCTTC; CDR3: CASSVESTRSYNEQFF
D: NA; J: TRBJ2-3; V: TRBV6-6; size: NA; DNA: TGTGCCAGCAGTCCTCATACCGGGGATACGCAGTATTTT; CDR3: CASSPHTGDTQYF
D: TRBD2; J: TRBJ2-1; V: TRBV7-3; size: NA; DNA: TGTGCCAGCAGCTTTAGGGCGGGAGTGGGGGACAATGAGCAGTTCTTC; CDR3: CASSFRAGVGDNEQFF
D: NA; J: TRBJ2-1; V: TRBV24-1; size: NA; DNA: TGTGCCACCAGTGCTCGCGGGAATTACAATGAGCAGTTCTTC; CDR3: CATSARGNYNEQFF
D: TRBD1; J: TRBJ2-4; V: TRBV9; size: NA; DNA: TGTGCCAGCAGCTCCCGACAGGGAGCGGACATTCAGTACTTC; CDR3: CASSSRQGADIQYF
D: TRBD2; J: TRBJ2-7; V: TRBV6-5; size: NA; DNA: TGTGCCCAAACCTACGTGGGAGGGAGGGCGTACGAGCAGTACTTC; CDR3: CAQTYVGGRAYEQYF
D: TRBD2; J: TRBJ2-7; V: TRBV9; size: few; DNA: TGTGCCAGCAGCGTAGCCCTAGCGGGAGGCAGTAACGAGCAGTACTTC; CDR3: CASSVALAGGSNEQYF
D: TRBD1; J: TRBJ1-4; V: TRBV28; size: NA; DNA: TGTGCCAGCAGTCTCCCCTCGGGACAGGGGTTCGAAAAACTGTTTTTT; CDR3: CASSLPSGQGFEKLFF
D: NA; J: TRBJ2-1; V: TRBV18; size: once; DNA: TGTGCCAGCTCACCCCCAGGGGGCGGGGGCTCCTACAATGAGCAGTTCTTC; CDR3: CASSPPGGGGSYNEQFF
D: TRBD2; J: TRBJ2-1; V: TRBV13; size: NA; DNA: TGTGCCAGCAGCCCAACCTCGGGACTAGCGGGGGCCAACTCCTACAATGAGCAGTTCTTC; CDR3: CASSPTSGLAGANSYNEQFF
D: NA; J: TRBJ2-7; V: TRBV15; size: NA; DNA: TGTGCCACCCGGCCGCTGGGGGGCTACGAGCAGTACTTC; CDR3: CATRPLGGYEQYF
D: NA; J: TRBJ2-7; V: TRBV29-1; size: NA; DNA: TGCAGCGTGGGGCGGGGCGCGTCCTACGAGCAGTACTTC; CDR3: CSVGRGASYEQYF
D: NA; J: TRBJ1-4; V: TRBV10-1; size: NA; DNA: TGCGCCAGCAGTGAAGTGAGGTCTAATGAAAAACTGTTTTTT; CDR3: CASSEVRSNEKLFF
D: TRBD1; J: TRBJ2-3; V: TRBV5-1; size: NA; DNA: TGCGCCAGCAAGGATGTGGGACAGGGTACAGATACGCAGTATTTT; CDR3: CASKDVGQGTDTQYF
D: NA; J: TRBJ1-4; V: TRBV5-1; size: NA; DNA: TGCGCCAGCAGCGCGAGACTGACCGCTGGGGAAAAACTGTTTTTT; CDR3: CASSARLTAGEKLFF
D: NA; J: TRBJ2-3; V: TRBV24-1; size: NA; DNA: TGTGCCACCTCCTCGAGGGGGAGAGCGACAGATACGCAGTATTTT; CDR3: CATSSRGRATDTQYF
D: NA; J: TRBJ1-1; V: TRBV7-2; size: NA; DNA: TGTGCCAGCGGATCCCAGGGGAACACTGAAGCTTTCTTT; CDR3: CASGSQGNTEAFF
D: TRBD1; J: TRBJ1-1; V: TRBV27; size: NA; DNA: TGTGCCAGCAGTTTGAGGGGGCTGAGCACTGAAGCTTTCTTT; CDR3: CASSLRGLSTEAFF
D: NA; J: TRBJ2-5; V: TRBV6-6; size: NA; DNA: TGTGCCAGCAGTTCCACTGGACAGAGAATAGAGACCCAGTACTTC; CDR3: CASSSTGQRIETQYF
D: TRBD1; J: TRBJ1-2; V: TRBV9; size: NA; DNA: TGTGCCAGCAGCGCCTACAGGGGTGGCTACACCTTC; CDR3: CASSAYRGGYTF
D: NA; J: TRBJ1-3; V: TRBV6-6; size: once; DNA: TGTGCCAGCAGGCGGGATTTCGCTGGAAACACCATATATTTT; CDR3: CASRRDFAGNTIYF
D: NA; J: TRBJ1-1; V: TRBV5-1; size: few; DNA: TGCGCCAGCAGCTTGGCCGAGTGGAACACTGAAGCTTTCTTT; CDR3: CASSLAEWNTEAFF
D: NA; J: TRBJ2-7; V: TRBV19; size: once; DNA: TGTGCCAGTAGCATCCGGGACAACTCCTACGAGCAGTACTTC; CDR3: CASSIRDNSYEQYF
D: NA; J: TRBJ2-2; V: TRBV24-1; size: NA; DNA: TGTGCCACCAGTGATTCGGCCAGGGCTGTCACCGGGGAGCTGTTTTTT; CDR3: CATSDSARAVTGELFF
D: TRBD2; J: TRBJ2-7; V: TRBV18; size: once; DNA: TGTGCCAGCTCACCATTACGGGCAGCGGGAGAACACGAGCAGTACTTC; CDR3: CASSPLRAAGEHEQYF
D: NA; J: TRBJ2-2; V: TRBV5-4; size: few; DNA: TGTGCCAGCAGCCCCGAAGGGAGAGACACCGGGGAGCTGTTTTTT; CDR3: CASSPEGRDTGELFF
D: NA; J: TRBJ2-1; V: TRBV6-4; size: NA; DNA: TGTGCCAGCAGTGACACCCAGACAGGCGTCTCCTACAATGAGCAGTTCTTC; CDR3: CASSDTQTGVSYNEQFF
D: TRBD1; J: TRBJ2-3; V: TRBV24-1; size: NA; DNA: TGTGCCACCGGGACAGACCTAACAGATACGCAGTATTTT; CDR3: CATGTDLTDTQYF
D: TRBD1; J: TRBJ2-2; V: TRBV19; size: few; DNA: TGTGCCAGTCGGGGGACAGGGGGCTTCGGGGAGCTGTTTTTT; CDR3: CASRGTGGFGELFF
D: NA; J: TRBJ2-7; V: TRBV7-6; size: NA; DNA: TGTGCCAGCAGCCCCCTCGTTGGCAGAGGCCCTTCCGAGCAGTACTTC; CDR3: CASSPLVGRGPSEQYF
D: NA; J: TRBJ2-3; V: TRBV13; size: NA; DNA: TGTGCCAGCTCTCTTAGGGCTAGCGTAAGCACAGATACGCAGTATTTT; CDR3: CASSLRASVSTDTQYF
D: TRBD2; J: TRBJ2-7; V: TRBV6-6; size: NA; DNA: TGTGCCAGCCGCAGACTAGCGGGAGAGGACGAGCAGTACTTC; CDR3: CASRRLAGEDEQYF
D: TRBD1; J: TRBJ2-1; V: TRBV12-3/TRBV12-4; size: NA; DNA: TGTGCCAGCAGTTTTTCACAGGGGGATGAGCAGTTCTTC; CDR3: CASSFSQGDEQFF
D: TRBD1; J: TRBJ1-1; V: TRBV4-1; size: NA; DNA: TGCGCCAGCAGCCGGACAGGGGCTGAAGCTTTCTTT; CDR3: CASSRTGAEAFF